This TCR beta chain was identified in a study of response to subunit inactivated influenza vaccine. Each CDR3 protein is one row after TCRdb ran MiXCR on the RT-PCR reads. The repertoire holds under 950,000 distinct CDR3 sequences, over 20% seen once, with 9.5% to 13% in the top ten. The junction had 11 bases not matched to a gene; V was cut back by 5 bases and J by 2 bases. This CDR3 is 17 amino acids long. Germline CDR1 is SEHNR and CDR2 is FQNEAQ (reference sequence). The material was PBMCs from blood, obtained 5 to 6 days after vaccination. The genes are TRBV7-9 and TRBJ2-2, with 7 nucleotides matching TRBD2. This receptor was obtained from a man aged 45-65 years who received an inactivated influenza vaccine. Here the CDR3 reads CASSPEWAGENTGELFF. The DNA of the CDR3 is TGTGCCAGCAGCCCCGAATGGGCGGGAGAAAACACCGGGGAGCTGTTTTTT.